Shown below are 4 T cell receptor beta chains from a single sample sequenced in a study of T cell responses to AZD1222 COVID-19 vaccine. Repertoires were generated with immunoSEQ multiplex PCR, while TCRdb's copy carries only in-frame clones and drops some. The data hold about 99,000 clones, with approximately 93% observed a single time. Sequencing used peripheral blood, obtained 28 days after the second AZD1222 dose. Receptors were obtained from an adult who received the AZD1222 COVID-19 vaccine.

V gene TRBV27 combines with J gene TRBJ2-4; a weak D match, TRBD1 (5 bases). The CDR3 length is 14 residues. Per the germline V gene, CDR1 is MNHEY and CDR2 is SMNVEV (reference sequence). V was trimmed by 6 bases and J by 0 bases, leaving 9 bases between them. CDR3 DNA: TGTGCCAGCAGCTTCAGGGTAGCCAAAAACATTCAGTACTTC. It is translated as CASSFRVAKNIQYF.

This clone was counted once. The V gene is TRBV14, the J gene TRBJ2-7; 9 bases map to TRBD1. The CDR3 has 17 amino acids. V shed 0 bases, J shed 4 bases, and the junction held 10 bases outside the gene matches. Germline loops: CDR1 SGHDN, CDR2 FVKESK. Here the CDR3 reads CASSQEKGQGKDYEQYF. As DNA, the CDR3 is TGTGCCAGCAGCCAAGAGAAAGGACAGGGGAAGGATTACGAGCAGTACTTC.

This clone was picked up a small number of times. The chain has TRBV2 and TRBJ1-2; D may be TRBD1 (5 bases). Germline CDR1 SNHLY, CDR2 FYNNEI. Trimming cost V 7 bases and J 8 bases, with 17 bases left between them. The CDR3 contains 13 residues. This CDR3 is CASTIREGNGYTF. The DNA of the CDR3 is TGTGCCAGCACCATCAGGGAGGGCAACGGCTACACCTTC.

CDR3 in DNA: TGTGCCAGCAGCTTAATGGGGCTTCACGAGACCCAGTACTTC. Its translation is CASSLMGLHETQYF. V and J are TRBV11-1 and TRBJ2-5; D might be TRBD1 (5 bases). The CDR3 length is 14 residues. The V and J ends lost 2 bases and 5 bases respectively, with 12 bases between them. CDR1 is SGHAT, CDR2 FQDESV, per germline (reference sequence).